Shown below are 2 T cell receptor beta chains from a single sample sequenced in a study of blood T cell repertoires in COVID-19. TCRdb's copy holds only in-frame clones and misses some; the assay was immunoSEQ multiplex PCR. The table includes around 150,000 clones, more than 80% detected once. Input material: peripheral blood. All receptors come from a woman aged 55-69 years with active COVID-19.

V is TRBV5-1 and J is TRBJ2-3; the match to TRBD1 covers 7 bases. Trimming at V came to 6 bases and at J to 0 bases, leaving 10 bases not matched to a gene. The CDR3 length is 16 residues. CDR1 SGHRS and CDR2 YFSETQ come from the germline V gene. Here the CDR3 DNA reads TGCGCCAGCAACAGACAGGGCCCTACCAGCACAGATACGCAGTATTTT. Translated, it gives CASNRQGPTSTDTQYF.

The chain carries TRBV10-3 and TRBJ1-3, with D hard to call. CDR3 length equals 11 residues. Looked up from germline, CDR1 is ENHRY and CDR2 is SYGVKD. V was pared by 6 bases and J by 6 bases, with 6 bases between. The CDR3 bases are TGTGCCATCAGCAGGTTAAACACCATATATTTT. Translation: CAISRLNTIYF.